This T cell receptor (beta chain) was profiled in a study of T cells in Graves' hyperthyroidism and ophthalmopathy. Amplification targeted TCR beta CDR3 regions from RNA transcripts. The study used the HTBI primer set for a first-round RT-PCR of the TCR CDR3. TCRdb processed the multiplex PCR reads anew with MiXCR; each CDR3 protein has one entry. The sample holds about 660,000 distinct CDR3 sequences, approximately 42% seen once. Between the trimmed V and J ends, which lost 1 base and 3 bases, there was a span of 7 bases. The CDR3 has 13 residues. Germline V gene sequence: CDR1 SEHNR, CDR2 FQNEAQ (reference sequence). In this sample, this clonotype turned up many times.

Sample: peripheral blood or thyroid tissue (not recorded which). This chain uses TRBV7-9 with TRBJ2-7; tentatively, D is TRBD1 (5 bases). The sequence came from an adult man with Graves' disease, either hyperthyroidism or ophthalmopathy (not recorded which). The CDR3 DNA follows: TGTGCCAGCAGCTTAGGGACAAACTACGAGCAGTACTTC. Residues: CASSLGTNYEQYF.